A single sample is the source of the 18 T cell receptor beta chains below, sequenced in a study of Ad26.COV2.S vaccination and SARS-CoV-2 variants. As to treatment: around 19 received Ad26.COV2.S at low or high dose, single or two shots; a few received placebo; per-sample allocation not given. Sampling occurred on day 63 after the first vaccine or placebo injection. Profiled with immunoSEQ multiplex PCR; TCRdb holds only in-frame clones, not every one. The table records about 350,000 clones, 85% of them present only once. Here the sequenced sample was peripheral blood, taken in a trial of Ad26.COV2.S vaccine versus placebo. The source of these receptors is a person between 18 and 65 years old who received the Ad26.COV2.S COVID-19 vaccine or a placebo.

V gene TRBV4-1 combines with J gene TRBJ2-5; a possible D gene is TRBD2 (6 bases). Germline lookup yields CDR1 MGHRA and CDR2 YSYEKL. V lost 3 bases to trimming and J lost 3 bases, with 14 bases between them. The CDR3 sequence is 15 residues long. The CDR3 DNA follows: TGCGCCAGCAGCCACGTCGGGCGGGGTAAAGAGACCCAGTACTTC. It codes for CASSHVGRGKETQYF.

The CDR3 sequence: CASSTQVNTEAFF. The CDR3 nucleotides are TGTGCCAGCAGCACGCAAGTAAACACTGAAGCTTTCTTT. The rearrangement links TRBV7-8 to TRBJ1-1, with D unresolved. Germline V CDR1 and CDR2: SGHVS, FQNEAQ. The germline V and J ends were trimmed by 5 bases and 2 bases, with 9 bases remaining between them. The CDR3 totals 13 residues.

This chain joins TRBV25-1 and TRBJ1-2; TRBD1 might be the D (5 bases). This CDR3 has 14 residues. The germline CDR1 and CDR2 sequences are MGHDK and SYGVNS. V was clipped by 3 bases and J by 4 bases, with 12 bases between them. CDR3 in DNA: TGTGCCAGCAGTGATATGGGGCTCATCTATGGCTACACCTTC. It is translated as CASSDMGLIYGYTF.

This clone was counted once. This rearrangement joins TRBV5-1 to TRBJ2-3, with D tentatively TRBD1 (5 bases). CDR1 is SGHRS and CDR2 is YFSETQ in the germline V gene. The CDR3 runs to 16 residues. Deletions cut 2 bases from V and 2 bases from J, with 15 bases between. The CDR3 loop reads CASSLGGAASTDTQYF. As DNA, the CDR3 is TGCGCCAGCAGCTTAGGTGGGGCCGCCTCCACAGATACGCAGTATTTT.

In this sample, this clone turned up once. The V gene is TRBV5-6, the J gene TRBJ2-7; D not resolved. CDR1 and CDR2 (germline): SGHDT, YYEEEE. The CDR3 is 14 residues long. V was shortened by 4 bases and J by 3 bases, with 14 bases between the two germline ends. CDR3 loop: CASSGSGQYYEQYF. The DNA for the CDR3 is TGTGCCAGCAGCGGATCCGGGCAGTACTACGAGCAGTACTTC. Full variable domain (outside the CDR3, taken from reference TRBV5-6 and TRBJ2-7): DAGVTQSPTHLIKTRGQQVTLRCSPKSGHDTVSWYQQALGQGPQFIFQYYEEEERQRGNFPDRFSGHQFPNYSSELNVNALLLGDSALYLCASSGSGQYYEQYFGPGTRLTVT.

The chain has TRBV7-2 and TRBJ1-1, with D uncertain. The CDR3 loop spans 12 amino acids. Germline V gene data show CDR1 as SGHTA and CDR2 as FQGNSA. Trimming removed 6 bases at V and 8 bases at J, with 13 bases between. CDR3 coding DNA: TGTGCCAGCAGGCAAAGGGAGGGAGAAGCTTTCTTT. It codes for CASRQREGEAFF.

The chain is built from TRBV28 and TRBJ1-1, with D possibly matching TRBD1 (6 bases). Trimming left V 3 bases short and J 0 bases short, with 20 bases between. Germline-derived CDR1 and CDR2 are MDHEN and SYDVKM. This CDR3 comprises 18 residues. CDR3 DNA: TGTGCCAGCAGTTTTCTCCCCGGGGCAACAGGGTTGAACACTGAAGCTTTCTTT. Amino acid sequence: CASSFLPGATGLNTEAFF.

This chain links TRBV3-1 (or the pseudogene TRBV3-2) with TRBJ2-7, with D tentatively TRBD2 (5 bases). This CDR3 comprises 17 residues. Germline CDR1 and CDR2: LGHDT and YNNKEL (reference sequence). Trimming left V 4 bases short and J 1 base short, with 20 bases between. CDR3: CASSPTTAAGGSYEQYF. In nucleotides, the CDR3 is TGTGCCAGCAGCCCCACAACGGCTGCTGGCGGGTCCTACGAGCAGTACTTC.

The chain recombines TRBV15 with TRBJ1-5; possible D gene TRBD1, 5 bases. This CDR3 comprises 18 residues. The germline V and J ends were trimmed by 3 bases and 9 bases, with 27 bases remaining between them. The germline V gene has CDR1 LNHNV and CDR2 YYDKDF (reference sequence). In DNA, the CDR3 is TGTGCCACCAGCAGCCCCTCCGGGGCAGGCCCTGTGGCCGGGCCCCAGCATTTT. Translated, it gives CATSSPSGAGPVAGPQHF.

For the CDR3, the DNA is TGTGCCAGCAGCCTACTAACAGGGGATGGCTACACCTTC. Amino acids: CASSLLTGDGYTF. The chain recombines TRBV7-2 with TRBJ1-2; 7 positions agree with TRBD1. This CDR3 region has 13 residues. The junction had 6 bases not matched to a gene; V was cut back by 5 bases and J by 6 bases. CDR1 and CDR2 from the germline V gene are SGHTA and FQGNSA.

This sequence joins TRBV7-2 and TRBJ2-7; D not certain. Germline V lookup: CDR1 SGHTA, CDR2 FQGNSA. The V and J ends lost 1 base and 5 bases respectively, with 6 bases between them. The CDR3 length is 12 residues. In nucleotides, the CDR3 is TGTGCCAGCAGCTTAGTAGGCCACGAGCAGTACTTC. Protein product: CASSLVGHEQYF.

CDR3 DNA sequence: TGTGCCAGCAGCTCTGAGGGAGGTGAGCAGTTCTTC. It encodes CASSSEGGEQFF. The chain carries TRBV7-8 and TRBJ2-1; possibly TRBD2 for D (6 bases). CDR3 length: 12 residues. CDR1 and CDR2 from the germline V gene are SGHVS and FQNEAQ. V was clipped by 4 bases and J by 9 bases, with 10 bases between them.

The J gene is TRBJ2-7, the V gene TRBV30; perhaps D is TRBD1 or TRBD2 (5 bases each). Per the germline V gene, CDR1 is GTSNPN and CDR2 is SVGIG (reference sequence). The CDR3 consists of 13 residues. Trimming cost V 2 bases and J 6 bases, with 14 bases left between them. DNA for the CDR3: TGTGCCTGGAGTTTGGAGGACAATGCCGAGCAGTACTTC. Translated, it gives CAWSLEDNAEQYF.

The chain combines TRBV9 with TRBJ2-1; TRBD1 might be the D (5 bases). Trimming took off 0 bases at V and 2 bases at J, with 9 bases between the two ends. This CDR3 comprises 15 residues. Germline-derived CDR1 and CDR2 are SGDLS and YYNGEE. In DNA, the CDR3 is TGTGCCAGCAGCGTAGACAGACAGCCCTACAATGAGCAGTTCTTC. Translating gives CASSVDRQPYNEQFF.

The CDR3 sequence is CASSSPGWGTEAFF. CDR3 sequence (DNA): TGTGCCAGCAGTTCCCCGGGGTGGGGCACTGAAGCTTTCTTT. V is TRBV6-5 and J is TRBJ1-1; D call uncertain. CDR3 length: 14 amino acids. Trimming removed 4 bases at V and 4 bases at J, with 13 bases between. CDR1 and CDR2 from the germline V gene are MNHEY and SVGAGI.

J is TRBJ1-1 and V is TRBV10-3, with D possibly matching TRBD1 (6 bases). Germline assignment: CDR1 ENHRY and CDR2 SYGVKD. Trimming stripped 10 bases from V and 6 bases from J, with 15 bases between. This CDR3 spans 12 amino acids. This chain's CDR3 is CATQWGASEAFF. The DNA of the CDR3 is TGTGCCACCCAATGGGGGGCATCTGAAGCTTTCTTT.

V gene TRBV2 combines with J gene TRBJ2-1; the match to TRBD2 covers 9 bases. This CDR3 region has 14 residues. From germline, CDR1 is SNHLY and CDR2 FYNNEI. CDR3 coding DNA: TGTGTTACCACTGGACTAGCGTTCGGGAATGAGCAGTTCTTC. It translates to CVTTGLAFGNEQFF.

The rearrangement uses TRBV7-9 and TRBJ2-7, with 11 nucleotides matching TRBD2. Germline V gives CDR1 SEHNR, CDR2 FQNEAQ (reference sequence). The CDR3 runs 15 residues. J lost 3 bases, V lost 5 bases, and 6 bases had no gene match. In DNA form, the CDR3 reads TGTGCCAGCAGCCCGAAGACTAGCGGGGTCTACGAGCAGTACTTC. This encodes CASSPKTSGVYEQYF.